These T cell receptor beta chains were read from a single sample in a study of PD-L1 blockade in urothelial cancer. Profiling relied on immunoSEQ multiplex PCR, and the TCRdb table lists in-frame clones only, not all of them. The data show about 76,000 clones, with under 95% seen just once and roughly 0.9% held by the top ten. The sequencing used PBMCs, collected around atezolizumab (anti-PD-L1) treatment. Receptor source: a woman of 80 years or more with urothelial cancer. The CDR3 runs from the conserved cysteine through the conserved F or W. Each record gives: V gene, CDR3 length, D gene, clone size, J gene, CDR3 protein, CDR3 DNA. The D gene is left open where the match is weak. Only some rows state a clone size, as once, few, many or a class for expanded clones.

TRBV10-2	15	TRBD1	.	TRBJ2-7	CASSSGRGLNYEQYF	TGCGCCAGCAGTAGCGGCAGGGGGTTAAACTACGAGCAGTACTTC
TRBV6-5	14	.	once	TRBJ1-3	CASSRPGSGNTIYF	TGTGCCAGCAGTCGGCCAGGCTCTGGAAACACCATATATTTT
TRBV10-2	14	.	.	TRBJ2-2	CASKGGGSAGELFF	TGCGCCAGCAAGGGGGGAGGGAGCGCCGGGGAGCTGTTTTTT
TRBV6-1	14	.	.	TRBJ1-1	CASGPGWGDTEAFF	TGTGCCAGCGGGCCAGGGTGGGGGGACACTGAAGCTTTCTTT
TRBV7-3	14	TRBD2	.	TRBJ2-7	CASRGAGDQHEQYF	TGTGCCAGCCGTGGGGCGGGAGATCAACACGAGCAGTACTTC
TRBV15	16	.	.	TRBJ1-1	CATSRQEDSGRTEAFF	TGTGCCACCAGCAGGCAAGAGGACTCCGGTAGGACTGAAGCTTTCTTT
TRBV4-2	15	.	.	TRBJ1-5	CASSQTDRTQQPQHF	TGTGCCAGCAGCCAAACAGACAGGACCCAGCAGCCCCAGCATTTT
TRBV2	16	.	.	TRBJ2-1	CAGSEVGGGGSNEQFF	TGTGCCGGCAGTGAAGTGGGGGGAGGAGGTTCCAATGAGCAGTTCTTC
TRBV28	13	TRBD2	.	TRBJ2-3	CASRTSGFNTQYF	TGTGCCAGCAGGACTAGCGGGTTCAATACGCAGTATTTT
TRBV7-9	18	TRBD2	.	TRBJ2-7	CASSPPGSRLAGEYEQYF	TGTGCCAGCAGCCCCCCAGGGTCCCGCCTAGCGGGAGAGTACGAGCAGTACTTC
TRBV30	12	.	once	TRBJ2-7	CAWTRDSYEQYF	TGTGCCTGGACCAGGGACTCCTACGAGCAGTACTTC
TRBV27	14	.	.	TRBJ2-5	CASSRLSGGETQYF	TGTGCCAGCAGTCGGTTATCTGGGGGGGAGACCCAGTACTTC
TRBV25-1	13	.	.	TRBJ1-1	CASSVGEGAEAFF	TGTGCCAGCAGTGTGGGGGAGGGGGCTGAAGCTTTCTTT
TRBV28	18	TRBD2	.	TRBJ2-1	CASSPLGLAVFSYNEQFF	TGTGCCAGCAGTCCCCTTGGACTAGCGGTTTTCTCCTACAATGAGCAGTTCTTC
TRBV27	14	TRBD1	.	TRBJ1-5	CASSRGQSNQPQHF	TGTGCCAGCAGCCGGGGACAGAGCAATCAGCCCCAGCATTTT
TRBV5-6	12	TRBD1	.	TRBJ1-1	CASFRGSTEAFF	TGTGCCAGCTTCAGGGGGAGCACTGAAGCTTTCTTT
TRBV2	14	.	.	TRBJ1-6	CASSPSGADSPLHF	TGTGCCAGCAGTCCCTCAGGGGCCGATTCACCCCTCCACTTT
TRBV27	15	TRBD1	.	TRBJ2-7	CASSLTSGQIYEQYF	TGTGCCAGCAGTTTAACCTCGGGACAGATATACGAGCAGTACTTC
TRBV28	14	TRBD1	.	TRBJ1-2	CASSLPGQVVGYTF	TGTGCCAGCAGTCTTCCGGGACAGGTGGTTGGCTACACCTTC
TRBV6-1	15	TRBD1	.	TRBJ1-2	CASSVLDRVLGGYTF	TGTGCCAGCAGTGTGCTGGACAGGGTCTTGGGAGGCTACACCTTC
TRBV5-1	14	.	.	TRBJ2-5	CASSPPRAQETQYF	TGCGCCAGCAGCCCCCCCCGAGCCCAAGAGACCCAGTACTTC
TRBV28	13	.	.	TRBJ2-2	CASVSENTGELFF	TGTGCCAGCGTCAGCGAGAACACCGGGGAGCTGTTTTTT
TRBV28	11	.	.	TRBJ2-7	CASSRRGEQYF	TGTGCCAGCAGCCGCCGGGGGGAGCAGTACTTC
TRBV5-4	15	.	.	TRBJ2-5	CASSSPDMQGETQYF	TGTGCCAGCAGCTCCCCAGACATGCAGGGAGAGACCCAGTACTTC